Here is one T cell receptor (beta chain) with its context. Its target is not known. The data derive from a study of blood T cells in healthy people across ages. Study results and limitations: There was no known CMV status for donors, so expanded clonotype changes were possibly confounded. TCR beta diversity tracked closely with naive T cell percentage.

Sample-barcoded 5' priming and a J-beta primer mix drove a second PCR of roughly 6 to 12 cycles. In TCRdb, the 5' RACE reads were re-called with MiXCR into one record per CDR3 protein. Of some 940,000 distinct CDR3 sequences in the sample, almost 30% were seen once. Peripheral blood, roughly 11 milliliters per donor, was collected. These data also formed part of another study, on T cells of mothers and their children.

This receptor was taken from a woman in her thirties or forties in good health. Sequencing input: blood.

DNA for the CDR3: TGTGCCAGCTCACCACCCTCGACAGCCCTGGCCTACGAGCAGTACTTC. Its protein product is CASSPPSTALAYEQYF. The rearrangement uses TRBV18 and TRBJ2-7; maybe TRBD1 (5 bases). Looked up from germline, CDR1 is KGHSH and CDR2 is LQKENI. V lost 0 bases, J lost 2 bases, and 14 bases lay in between. The CDR3 is 16 residues long.